Only a few counts were recorded for the clone carrying this T cell receptor beta chain. This entry belongs to a study of T cell responses to AZD1222 COVID-19 vaccine. Sequencing was performed with immunoSEQ multiplex PCR; in TCRdb, only in-frame clones are kept and a portion is missing. The repertoire consists of 150,000 to 200,000 clones, with about 86% occurring once and the leading ten covering approximately 8%. Trimming removed 6 bases at V and 5 bases at J, with 10 bases between. CDR3 length equals 12 residues. The germline V gene encodes CDR1 MDHEN and CDR2 SYDVKM. V is TRBV28 and J is TRBJ1-1; D call uncertain. The clonotype originates from an adult in good health. The specimen was peripheral blood, collected on day 0 of AZD1222 vaccination. CDR3 DNA sequence: TGTGCCAGCAGGGGCGGGTATACTGAAGCTTTCTTT. It specifies CASRGGYTEAFF.